What follows are 14 T cell receptor beta chains derived from one specimen sequenced in a study of blood T cell repertoires in COVID-19. Clones were read by immunoSEQ multiplex PCR, and TCRdb kept only the in-frame ones, dropping some. The sample contains fewer than 150,000 clones, roughly 81% of which appear only once. Sequencing was performed on peripheral blood. The receptors derive from a human donor in a cohort sampled during active COVID-19.

CDR3 sequence reads: CASSQPREGLNEKLFF. The CDR3 DNA is TGCGCCAGCAGCCAACCCCGCGAGGGACTTAATGAAAAACTGTTTTTT. This rearrangement joins TRBV4-1 to TRBJ1-4, with a tentative D call TRBD1 (5 bases). CDR1 and CDR2 from the germline V gene are MGHRA and YSYEKL. There are 16 residues in the CDR3. With 2 bases removed from V and 4 bases from J, the gap between germline ends came to 14 bases.

This chain links TRBV11-2 with TRBJ1-1, with 9 bases identical to TRBD1. V lost 4 bases and J lost 0; bases outside the gene matches: 3. CDR3 length equals 15 residues. Germline CDR1 is SGHAT and CDR2 is FQNNGV. The CDR3 spells CASSSGQGMNTEAFF. Here the CDR3 DNA reads TGTGCCAGCAGCTCCGGACAGGGGATGAACACTGAAGCTTTCTTT.

This clone occurred once. The chain has TRBV5-1 and TRBJ2-7, with 9 bases aligning to TRBD2. Germline V gene lookup returns CDR1 SGHRS and CDR2 YFSETQ. The CDR3 totals 15 residues. Trimming at V came to 4 bases and at J to 6 bases, leaving 11 bases not matched to a gene. The DNA of the CDR3 is TGCGCCAGCAGCCCAGCGGGGGGCGCGGGAGGCGAGCAGTACTTC. As protein: CASSPAGGAGGEQYF.

This chain joins TRBV6-6 and TRBJ1-5, with D tentatively TRBD1 (6 bases). Looked up from germline, CDR1 is MNHNY and CDR2 is SVGAGI (reference sequence). The CDR3 has 15 amino acids. V was cut by 5 bases and J by 3 bases, with 14 bases left in between. The CDR3 DNA sequence: TGTGCCAGCAGTATCGACAGGACCAACAATCAGCCCCAGCATTTT. Its translation: CASSIDRTNNQPQHF.

The genes are TRBV19 and TRBJ2-5; the match to TRBD1 covers 12 bases. This CDR3 is built from 16 residues. The germline gives CDR1 LNHDA, CDR2 SQIVND (reference sequence). The V segment lost 5 bases and the J segment 5 bases; nucleotides outside the gene matches: 9. The CDR3 loop is CASSVGTGGEGETQYF. CDR3 DNA: TGTGCCAGTAGTGTAGGGACAGGGGGCGAAGGTGAGACCCAGTACTTC.

The genes are TRBV29-1 and TRBJ1-3; D is unclear. This CDR3 has 13 residues. Germline CDR1 SQVTM, CDR2 ANQGSEA. Between the trimmed V and J ends, which lost 2 bases and 1 base, there was a span of 6 bases. CDR3 DNA: TGCAGCGTTGAACTAGCTTCTGGAAACACCATATATTTT. This translates into CSVELASGNTIYF.

This rearrangement joins TRBV10-3 to TRBJ2-5; 15 bases align to TRBD2. Trimming took 6 bases from V and 1 from J; bases not matched to a gene: 6. Germline CDR1 is ENHRY and CDR2 is SYGVKD. The CDR3 length is 17 residues. In nucleotides, the CDR3 is TGTGCCATCAGCCCTGGGACTAGCGGGGGGACCCAAGAGACCCAGTACTTC. This gives the protein CAISPGTSGGTQETQYF.

V usage is TRBV25-1 and J usage is TRBJ2-7; tentatively, D is TRBD1 (5 bases). The CDR3 length is 13 residues. V lost 4 bases and J lost 7, with 14 bases in between. The germline V gene encodes CDR1 MGHDK and CDR2 SYGVNS. In DNA form, the CDR3 reads TGTGCCAGCAGTGGGACCATAGCAGGGGAGCAGTACTTC. It yields the protein CASSGTIAGEQYF.

The genes are TRBV12-5 and TRBJ1-2; 8 bases align to TRBD1. In germline, CDR1 is LGHNT, CDR2 FRNRAP. V lost 1 base and J lost 14; bases outside the gene matches: 6. The CDR3 contains 12 residues. Written as DNA, the CDR3 is TGTGCTAGTGGTTTGGGTCAGGGGGCGCGGACCTTC. Protein sequence: CASGLGQGARTF.

The chain joins TRBV12-5 to TRBJ1-1; D is ambiguous. Trimming pared 3 bases from V and 0 bases from J, leaving 5 bases between. Germline lookup yields CDR1 LGHNT and CDR2 FRNRAP. CDR3 length: 13 residues. The CDR3 sequence: CASGLALNTEAFF. The CDR3, as DNA: TGTGCTAGTGGTTTAGCCCTGAACACTGAAGCTTTCTTT.

The chain carries TRBV11-2 and TRBJ2-7; possibly TRBD1 for D (5 bases). CDR3 length equals 15 residues. CDR1 is SGHAT, CDR2 FQNNGV, per germline. V lost 5 bases to trimming and J lost 6 bases, with 20 bases between them. The CDR3 protein is CASSPSSSRAGEQYF. The CDR3 coding sequence is TGTGCCAGCAGCCCAAGCTCCAGCAGGGCAGGCGAGCAGTACTTC.

This clone has more than one count but fewer than ten. A read error may account for a junction end that differs from germline. The rearrangement joins TRBV11-1 to TRBJ2-7; no clear D gene. Germline loops: CDR1 SGHAT, CDR2 FQDESV (reference sequence). The CDR3 spans 13 residues. CDR3 in amino acids: CASSLPGSHEQYF. CDR3 coding DNA: TGTGCCAGCAGCTTACCAGGCTCCCACGAGCAGTACTTC. The full variable domain, rest sourced from reference TRBV11-1 and TRBJ2-7, is EAEVAQSPRYKITEKSQAVAFWCDPISGHATLYWYRQILGQGPELLVQFQDESVVDDSQLPKDRFSAERLKGVDSTLKIQPAELGDSAMYLCASSLPGSHEQYFGPGTRLTVT.

This chain joins TRBV19 and TRBJ1-1; the D is unclear. V lost 7 bases, J lost 4 bases, and 13 bases lay in between. This CDR3 region has 13 residues. Germline-derived CDR1 and CDR2 are LNHDA and SQIVND (reference sequence). The CDR3 bases are TGTGCCAGTACCTTCCGGGGAAGCACTGAAGCTTTCTTT. Protein product: CASTFRGSTEAFF.

The chain uses TRBV9 and TRBJ1-2; 7 bases align to TRBD1. J lost 1 base, V lost 4 bases, and 1 base had no gene match. Germline V gene data show CDR1 as SGDLS and CDR2 as YYNGEE. The CDR3 runs 13 residues. DNA for the CDR3: TGTGCCAGCAGCCGGGACAGTAACTATGGCTACACCTTC. Residues: CASSRDSNYGYTF.